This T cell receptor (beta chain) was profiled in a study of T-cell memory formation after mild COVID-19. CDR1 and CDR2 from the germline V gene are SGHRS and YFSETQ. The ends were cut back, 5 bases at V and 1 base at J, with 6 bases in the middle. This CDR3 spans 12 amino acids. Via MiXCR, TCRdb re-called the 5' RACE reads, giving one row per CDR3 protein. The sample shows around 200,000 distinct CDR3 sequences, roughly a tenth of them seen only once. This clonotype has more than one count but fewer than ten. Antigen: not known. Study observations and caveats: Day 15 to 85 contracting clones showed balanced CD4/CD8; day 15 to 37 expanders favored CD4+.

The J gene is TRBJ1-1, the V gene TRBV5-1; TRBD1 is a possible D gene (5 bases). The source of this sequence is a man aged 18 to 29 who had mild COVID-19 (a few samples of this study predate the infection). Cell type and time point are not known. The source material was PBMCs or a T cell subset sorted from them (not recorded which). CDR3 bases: TGCGCCAGCAGGGGGGGGAACACTGAAGCTTTCTTT. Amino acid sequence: CASRGGNTEAFF.